The entry below gives a single TCR beta chain sequence along with its context. Its antigen is as yet unknown. This entry is derived from a study of T cell responses to AZD1222 COVID-19 vaccine. The study's findings and limits: Across the whole spike, CD4 TCRs peaked at regions 160-218 and 743-854. Increases in Spike-specific TCR breadth and depth were seen after two AZD1222 doses.

The table came from immunoSEQ multiplex PCR; TCRdb's copy has only in-frame clones and leaves some out. The data show about 75,000 clones, 87% seen once. This CDR3 has 13 amino acids. Germline V CDR1 and CDR2: SGHAT, FQNNGV. Trimming left V 3 bases short and J 3 bases short, with 9 bases between. The TCR originated in an adult who received the AZD1222 COVID-19 vaccine. The rearrangement joins TRBV11-2 to TRBJ2-7; possible D gene TRBD2, 6 bases. This sample comprised peripheral blood, obtained 28 days after the second AZD1222 dose. The chain's CDR3 is CASSFRRDYEQYF. The CDR3 nucleotides read TGTGCCAGCAGCTTCAGGCGGGACTACGAGCAGTACTTC.